The 9 T cell receptor beta chains reported below all come from one sample, sequenced in a study of neurological immune-mediated disorders. TCRdb re-called the 5' RACE reads with MiXCR, one entry per CDR3 protein. The data contain 81,000 or so distinct CDR3 sequences, roughly 13% of them singletons. Described time point: longitudinal time-point 2. The source material was PBMCs. These receptors were taken from a female donor with HTLV-1-associated myelopathy (HAM/TSP).

This clonotype was counted at least ten times. The chain has TRBV10-3 and TRBJ2-3; 8 nucleotides match TRBD2. There are 12 residues in the CDR3. V gave up 10 bases and J gave up 7 bases; unmatched junction bases: 7. Germline CDR1 reads ENHRY; CDR2 reads SYGVKD. CDR3 bases: TGTGCCACCGGGACTAGACTAAATACGCAGTATTTT. Its protein product is CATGTRLNTQYF.

The table lists this clonotype with many counts. The rearrangement joins TRBV24-1 to TRBJ2-1; a weak D match, TRBD2 (5 bases). Germline lookup yields CDR1 KGHDR and CDR2 SFDVKD. The ends were cut back, 4 bases at V and 7 bases at J, with 13 bases in the middle. The CDR3 runs 14 residues. In nucleotides, the CDR3 is TGTGCCACCAGTGACCCTAGGCGCGGGAATGAGCAGTTCTTC. Residues: CATSDPRRGNEQFF.

This clonotype has ten or more counts. The V gene is TRBV4-1, the J gene TRBJ1-5; no definite D call. From germline, CDR1 is MGHRA and CDR2 YSYEKL. The CDR3 is made up of 19 amino acids. Between the trimmed V and J ends, which lost 1 base and 0 bases, there was a span of 19 bases. CDR3 loop: CASSQGVVTTADSNQPQHF. CDR3 bases: TGCGCCAGCAGCCAAGGGGTCGTAACAACAGCAGATAGCAATCAGCCCCAGCATTTT.

In this sample, this clonotype turned up many times. The chain uses TRBV6-5 and TRBJ1-1; D not certain. This CDR3 is built from 13 residues. Per the germline V gene, CDR1 is MNHEY and CDR2 is SVGAGI. The V end was cut by 0 bases, the J end by 3 bases, with 5 bases between. The CDR3 loop is CASSYSEDTEAFF. In DNA, the CDR3 is TGTGCCAGCAGTTACTCAGAGGACACTGAAGCTTTCTTT.

This clonotype has at least ten counts. This chain links TRBV2 with TRBJ2-1; 9 nucleotides agree with TRBD1. Germline loops: CDR1 SNHLY, CDR2 FYNNEI. The CDR3 sequence is 15 residues long. After removal of 7 bases from V and 3 bases from J, the junction contained 7 bases not matched to a gene. The DNA for the CDR3 is TGTGCCAGCACTAAACAGGGGGCCAACTACAATGAGCAGTTCTTC. Its protein product is CASTKQGANYNEQFF.

This clonotype was counted a few times. V is TRBV7-2 and J is TRBJ2-7, with D unresolved. Trimming cost V 1 base and J 5 bases, with 15 bases left between them. Germline V lookup: CDR1 SGHTA, CDR2 FQGNSA. This CDR3 comprises 15 residues. CDR3 bases: TGTGCCAGCAGCTTAGGTGGGAAAGGGTTTAACGAGCAGTACTTC. Translation: CASSLGGKGFNEQYF.

This clonotype was seen repeatedly, ten times or more. The rearrangement links TRBV5-1 to TRBJ2-1; D remains ambiguous. The V end lost 6 bases, the J end lost 0 bases, and 10 bases lay between the germline ends. The CDR3 totals 14 residues. Germline CDR1 is SGHRS and CDR2 is YFSETQ. The chain's CDR3 is CASMAQSSYNEQFF. CDR3 coding DNA: TGCGCCAGCATGGCCCAAAGCTCCTACAATGAGCAGTTCTTC.

The chain joins TRBV7-9 to TRBJ2-4, with D possibly TRBD2 on 6 matching bases. Germline V gene lookup returns CDR1 SEHNR and CDR2 FQNEAQ (reference sequence). V was clipped by 0 bases and J by 8 bases, with 11 bases between them. The CDR3 has 14 residues. The CDR3, as DNA: TGTGCCAGCAGCTTAGCCGGGGGTTGGGACATTCAGTACTTC. Translated: CASSLAGGWDIQYF.

A single count supports this clonotype. The chain links TRBV28 to TRBJ1-6; 8 bases are a match to TRBD1. Germline V gene lookup returns CDR1 MDHEN and CDR2 SYDVKM. The CDR3 extends over 14 amino acids. J was trimmed by 8 bases and V by 2 bases; bases with no gene match: 2. The CDR3 loop reads CASSLMTGDSPLHF. The CDR3 DNA reads as TGTGCCAGCAGTTTAATGACAGGGGATTCACCCCTCCACTTT.